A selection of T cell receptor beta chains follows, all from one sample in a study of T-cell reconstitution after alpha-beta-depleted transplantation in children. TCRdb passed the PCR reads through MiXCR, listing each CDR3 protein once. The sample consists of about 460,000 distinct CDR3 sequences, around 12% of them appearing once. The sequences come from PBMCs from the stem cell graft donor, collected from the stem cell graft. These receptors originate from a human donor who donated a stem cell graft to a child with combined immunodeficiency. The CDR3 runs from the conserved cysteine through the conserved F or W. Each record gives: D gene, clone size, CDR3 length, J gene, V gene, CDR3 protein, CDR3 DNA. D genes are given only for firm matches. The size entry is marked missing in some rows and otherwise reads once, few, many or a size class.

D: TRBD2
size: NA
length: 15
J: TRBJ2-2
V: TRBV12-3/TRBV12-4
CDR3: CASSFFLAGTGELFF
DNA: TGTGCCAGCAGTTTTTTCCTAGCGGGCACCGGGGAGCTGTTTTTT

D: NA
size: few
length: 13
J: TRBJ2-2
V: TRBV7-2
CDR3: CASRPGSTGELFF
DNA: TGTGCCAGCAGGCCCGGGAGCACCGGGGAGCTGTTTTTT

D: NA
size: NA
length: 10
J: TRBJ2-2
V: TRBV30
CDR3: CAGQSGELFF
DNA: TGTGCCGGGCAGTCCGGGGAGCTGTTTTTT

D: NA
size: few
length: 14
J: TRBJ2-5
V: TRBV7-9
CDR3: CASTKTPGYETQYF
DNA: TGTGCCAGCACCAAAACCCCAGGGTACGAGACCCAGTACTTC

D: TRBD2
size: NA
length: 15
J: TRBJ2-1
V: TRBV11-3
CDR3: CASSPSLAAYNEQFF
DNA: TGTGCCAGCAGCCCCTCCCTAGCGGCTTACAATGAGCAGTTCTTC

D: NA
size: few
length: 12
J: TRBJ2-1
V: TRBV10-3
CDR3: CAIRYRVGEQFF
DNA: TGTGCCATCAGATACAGGGTTGGTGAGCAGTTCTTC

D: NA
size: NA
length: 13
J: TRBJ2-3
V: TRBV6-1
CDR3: CASKQGLLDTQYF
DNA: TGTGCCAGCAAACAGGGCCTCTTAGATACGCAGTATTTT

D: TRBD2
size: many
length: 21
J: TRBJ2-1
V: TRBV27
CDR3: CASSFRSLQPAGGKPRYEQFF
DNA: TGTGCCAGCAGTTTCCGGTCGCTTCAGCCAGCGGGGGGGAAACCCAGGTATGAGCAGTTCTTC

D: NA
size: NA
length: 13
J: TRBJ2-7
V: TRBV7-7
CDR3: CASSLAQGHEQYF
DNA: TGTGCTAGCAGCTTAGCTCAGGGGCACGAGCAGTACTTC

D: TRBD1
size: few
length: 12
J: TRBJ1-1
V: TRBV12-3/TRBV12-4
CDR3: CASSPTGAEAFF
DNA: TGTGCCAGCAGTCCCACAGGGGCTGAAGCTTTCTTT

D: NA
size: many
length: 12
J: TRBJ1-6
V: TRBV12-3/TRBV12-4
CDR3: CASSLTSSPLHF
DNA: TGTGCCAGCAGTTTAACCAGTTCACCCCTCCACTTT

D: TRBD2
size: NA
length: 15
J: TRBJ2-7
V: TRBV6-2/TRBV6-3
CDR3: CASSYPGLAHYEQYF
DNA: TGTGCCAGCAGTTACCCGGGACTAGCGCACTACGAGCAGTACTTC

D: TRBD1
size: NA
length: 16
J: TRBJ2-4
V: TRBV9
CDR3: CASSADRAVRGDIQYF
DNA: TGTGCCAGCAGCGCAGACAGGGCGGTCCGAGGTGACATTCAGTACTTC

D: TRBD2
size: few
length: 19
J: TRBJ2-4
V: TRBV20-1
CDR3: CSARDGGLAGRRLRNIQYF
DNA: TGCAGTGCTAGAGATGGCGGACTAGCGGGGAGGAGGTTAAGGAACATTCAGTACTTC

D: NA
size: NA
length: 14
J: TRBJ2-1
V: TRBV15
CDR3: CATSRADIYNEQFF
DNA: TGTGCCACCAGCAGAGCCGACATTTACAATGAGCAGTTCTTC

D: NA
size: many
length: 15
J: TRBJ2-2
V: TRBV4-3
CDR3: CASSQEYSNTGELFF
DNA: TGCGCCAGCAGCCAAGAGTACAGCAACACCGGGGAGCTGTTTTTT

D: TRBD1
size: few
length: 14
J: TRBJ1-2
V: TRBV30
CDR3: CAWSVIGQGDGYTF
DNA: TGTGCCTGGAGTGTAATAGGACAGGGGGATGGCTACACCTTC

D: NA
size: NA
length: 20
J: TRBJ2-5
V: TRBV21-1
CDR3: CASSKRRQAAQRGIQETQYF
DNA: TGTGCCAGCAGCAAACGGAGACAGGCTGCCCAGCGGGGGATCCAAGAGACCCAGTACTTC

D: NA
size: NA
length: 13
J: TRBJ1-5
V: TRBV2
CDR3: CASSEAWAGAQHF
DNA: TGTGCCAGCAGTGAAGCGTGGGCCGGGGCCCAGCATTTT

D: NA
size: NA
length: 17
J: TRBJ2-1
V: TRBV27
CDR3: CASSLRAGTVSYNEQFF
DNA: TGTGCCAGCAGTTTACGGGCGGGGACAGTTTCTTACAATGAGCAGTTCTTC

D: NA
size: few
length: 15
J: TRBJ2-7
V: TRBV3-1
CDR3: CASSPRGSPSYEQYF
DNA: TGTGCCAGCAGCCCCAGGGGATCCCCCTCCTACGAGCAGTACTTC

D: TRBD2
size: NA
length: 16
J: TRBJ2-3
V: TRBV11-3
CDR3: CASSLGTSPSTDTQYF
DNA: TGTGCCAGCAGCTTAGGGACTAGCCCTAGCACAGATACGCAGTATTTT

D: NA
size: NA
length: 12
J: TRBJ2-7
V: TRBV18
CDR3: CASSPSSDEQYF
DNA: TGTGCCAGCTCACCTTCCTCCGACGAGCAGTACTTC

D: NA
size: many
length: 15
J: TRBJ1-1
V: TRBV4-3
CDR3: CASSPEGGDGTEAFF
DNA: TGCGCCAGCAGCCCCGAGGGGGGAGATGGGACTGAAGCTTTCTTT

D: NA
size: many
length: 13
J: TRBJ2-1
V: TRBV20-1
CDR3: CSARGNGDNEQFF
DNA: TGCAGTGCTAGAGGTAACGGCGACAATGAGCAGTTCTTC

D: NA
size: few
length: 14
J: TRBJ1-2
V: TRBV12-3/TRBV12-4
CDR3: CASSEWEPRYGYTF
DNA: TGTGCCAGCAGTGAGTGGGAGCCTCGCTATGGCTACACCTTC

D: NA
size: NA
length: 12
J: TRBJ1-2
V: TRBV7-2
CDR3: CASSLGLGMVTF
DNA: TGTGCCAGCAGCTTAGGGTTAGGGATGGTCACCTTC

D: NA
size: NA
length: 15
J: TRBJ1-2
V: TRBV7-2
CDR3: CASSLGPGVGYGYTF
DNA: TGTGCCAGCAGCTTAGGCCCAGGGGTGGGCTATGGCTACACCTTC

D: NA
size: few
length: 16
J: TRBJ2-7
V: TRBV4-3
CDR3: CASSQRKSSGSYEQYF
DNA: TGCGCCAGCAGCCAGAGGAAAAGCAGCGGGTCCTACGAGCAGTACTTC

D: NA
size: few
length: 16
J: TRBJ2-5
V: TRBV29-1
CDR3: CSVDRGGGRVPETQYF
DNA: TGCAGCGTTGACAGGGGGGGCGGGAGAGTCCCAGAGACCCAGTACTTC

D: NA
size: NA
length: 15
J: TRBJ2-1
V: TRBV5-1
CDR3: CASSLYLAEVAEQFF
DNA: TGCGCCAGCAGCCTGTACCTTGCGGAAGTGGCTGAGCAGTTCTTC

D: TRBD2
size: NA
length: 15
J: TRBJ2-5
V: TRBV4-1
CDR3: CASSYSGETVGTQYF
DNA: TGCGCCAGCAGCTATAGCGGGGAGACGGTGGGGACCCAGTACTTC

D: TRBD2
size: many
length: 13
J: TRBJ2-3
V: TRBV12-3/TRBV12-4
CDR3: CASQRGNTDTQYF
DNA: TGTGCCAGTCAGCGGGGGAATACAGATACGCAGTATTTT

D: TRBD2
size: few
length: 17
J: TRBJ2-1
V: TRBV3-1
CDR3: CASSHPGGTPRYNEQFF
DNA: TGTGCCAGCAGCCATCCCGGGGGGACTCCAAGGTACAATGAGCAGTTCTTC

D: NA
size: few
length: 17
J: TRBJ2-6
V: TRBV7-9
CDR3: CASSPAGVYSGANVLTF
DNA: TGTGCCAGCAGCCCAGCAGGGGTTTACTCTGGGGCCAACGTCCTGACTTTC

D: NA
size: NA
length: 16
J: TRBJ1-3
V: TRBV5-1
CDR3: CASSFRPTLAGNTIYF
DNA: TGCGCCAGCAGTTTTCGCCCAACCCTTGCGGGAAACACCATATATTTT

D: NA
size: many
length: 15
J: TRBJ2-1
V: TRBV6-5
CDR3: CASSYSFRDLGEQFF
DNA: TGTGCCAGCAGTTACTCGTTCCGGGACCTGGGTGAGCAGTTCTTC

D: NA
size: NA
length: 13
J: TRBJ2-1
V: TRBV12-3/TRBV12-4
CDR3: CASSYTLAEEQFF
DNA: TGTGCCAGCAGTTACACCTTAGCCGAGGAGCAGTTCTTC